This TCR beta chain came from a study of regulatory T cells in long-lasting Graves disease. Study information: The antithyroid drugs taken by newly diagnosed Graves' patients had been used for under 3 months. Study conclusions and caveats: Persistent cases favored TRBV28, TRBJ1-2 and TRBJ2-5. Those with persistent Graves' had less TCR diversity than newly diagnosed patients.

Combining iRepertoire HTBI primers with Arm-PCR of CDR3 regions, the authors built TCR beta libraries. TCRdb called the multiplex PCR reads again in MiXCR, with one record for every CDR3 protein. The data show 200,000 to 250,000 distinct CDR3 sequences, around 20% seen once. Noted time point: newly diagnosed GD, antithyroid drugs for less than 3 months. From PBMCs, RNA was extracted and then used to make the TCR library. This clonotype was counted between two and nine times. The antigen remains undetermined. With a much larger clone just one base away, this may be a read error. Germline V gene lookup returns CDR1 SGHVS and CDR2 FQNEAQ. The CDR3 has 16 amino acids. V dropped 7 bases and J dropped 7 bases, with 26 bases sitting between them.

The TCR comes from a female donor with Graves disease. This rearrangement joins TRBV7-8 to TRBJ2-7; tentatively, D is TRBD1 (5 bases). The sample here was peripheral blood mononuclear cells (PBMCs), taken at new diagnosis, from a patient treated with antithyroid drugs. As DNA, the CDR3 is TGTGCCAGCAACTTCACGCCGAGGCAGGGTTTTTGGGAGCAGTACTTC. It specifies CASNFTPRQGFWEQYF.